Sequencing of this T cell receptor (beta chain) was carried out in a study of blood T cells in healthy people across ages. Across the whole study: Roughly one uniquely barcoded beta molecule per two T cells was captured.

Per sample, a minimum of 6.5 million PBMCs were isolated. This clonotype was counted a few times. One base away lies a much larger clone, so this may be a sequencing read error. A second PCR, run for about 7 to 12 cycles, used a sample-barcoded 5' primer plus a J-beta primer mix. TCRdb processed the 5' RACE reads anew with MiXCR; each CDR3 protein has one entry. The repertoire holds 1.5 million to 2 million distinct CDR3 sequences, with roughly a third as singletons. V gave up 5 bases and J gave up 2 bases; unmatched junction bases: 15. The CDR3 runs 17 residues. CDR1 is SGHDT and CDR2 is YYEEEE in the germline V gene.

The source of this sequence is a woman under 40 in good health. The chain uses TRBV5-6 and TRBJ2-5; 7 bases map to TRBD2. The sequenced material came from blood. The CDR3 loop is CASSRRTERDGQETQYF. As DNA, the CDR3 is TGTGCCAGCAGTCGAAGGACGGAGCGGGATGGGCAAGAGACCCAGTACTTC.